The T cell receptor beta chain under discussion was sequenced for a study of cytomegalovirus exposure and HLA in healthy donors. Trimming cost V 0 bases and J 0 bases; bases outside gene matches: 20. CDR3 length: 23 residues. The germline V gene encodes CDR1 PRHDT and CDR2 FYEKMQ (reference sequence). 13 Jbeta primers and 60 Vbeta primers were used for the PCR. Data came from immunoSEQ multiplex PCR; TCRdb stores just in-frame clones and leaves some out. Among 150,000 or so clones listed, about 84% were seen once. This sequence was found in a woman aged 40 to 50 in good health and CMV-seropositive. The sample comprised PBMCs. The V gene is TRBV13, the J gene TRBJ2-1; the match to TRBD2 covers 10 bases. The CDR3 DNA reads TGTGCCAGCAGCTTAGGCGTAATCGGAACTAGCGGGACCTCTACGCCCTCCTACAATGAGCAGTTCTTC. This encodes CASSLGVIGTSGTSTPSYNEQFF.